The sequence of this T cell receptor beta chain was determined in a study of blood T cell repertoires in COVID-19. Looking at the study overall: Samples taken during acute and convalescent COVID-19 were collected in the United States, Italy and Spain. Sources were T cells, B-cell-depleted T cells, or PBMCs; the material itself was cDNA or gDNA.

This CDR3 has 14 amino acids. Trimming stripped 6 bases from V and 3 bases from J, with 12 bases between. CDR1 is MDHEN, CDR2 SYDVKM, per germline. Recruited during active infection, patients (from Seattle) were subsequently followed longitudinally. This clone was recorded only once. In the authors' methods: Amplified reference gene primers provided the basis for estimating nucleated cell counts. The method was immunoSEQ multiplex PCR; TCRdb's version includes in-frame clones alone and lacks a portion of them. The V and J calls and clone size come from that table; D and trimming were worked out from the DNA. Altogether hundreds of thousands of clones are present, roughly 89% being singletons, with the ten largest covering around 0.92%.

Sequenced material: peripheral blood. The rearrangement joins TRBV28 to TRBJ1-5; tentatively, D is TRBD1 (6 bases). The TCR was taken from a man aged 18-30 years with COVID-19, enrolled during active disease. The CDR3 reads CASSPRGDNQPQHF. The CDR3 DNA sequence: TGTGCCAGCAGCCCCAGGGGTGACAATCAGCCCCAGCATTTT.